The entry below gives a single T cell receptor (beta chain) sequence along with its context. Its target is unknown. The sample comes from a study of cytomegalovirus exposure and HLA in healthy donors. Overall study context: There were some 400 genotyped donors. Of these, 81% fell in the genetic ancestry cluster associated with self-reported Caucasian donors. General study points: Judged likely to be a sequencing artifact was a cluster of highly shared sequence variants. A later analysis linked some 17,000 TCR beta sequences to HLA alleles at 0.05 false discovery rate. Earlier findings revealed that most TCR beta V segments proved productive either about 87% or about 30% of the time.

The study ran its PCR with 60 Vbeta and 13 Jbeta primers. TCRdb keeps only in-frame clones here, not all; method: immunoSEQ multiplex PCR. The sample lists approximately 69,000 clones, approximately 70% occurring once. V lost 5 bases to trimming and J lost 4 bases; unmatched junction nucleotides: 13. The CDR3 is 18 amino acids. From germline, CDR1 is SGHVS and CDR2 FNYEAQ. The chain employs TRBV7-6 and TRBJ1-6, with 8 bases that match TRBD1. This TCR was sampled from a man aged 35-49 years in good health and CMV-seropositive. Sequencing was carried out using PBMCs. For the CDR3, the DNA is TGTGCCAGCAGCCCATTCTCGACAGGGGTGATTTATAATTCACCCCTCCACTTT. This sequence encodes CASSPFSTGVIYNSPLHF. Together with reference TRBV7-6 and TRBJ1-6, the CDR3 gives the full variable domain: GAGVSQSPRYKVTKRGQDVALRCDPISGHVSLYWYRQALGQGPEFLTYFNYEAQQDKSGLPNDRFSAERPEGSISTLTIQRTEQRDSAMYRCASSPFSTGVIYNSPLHFGNGTRLTVT.